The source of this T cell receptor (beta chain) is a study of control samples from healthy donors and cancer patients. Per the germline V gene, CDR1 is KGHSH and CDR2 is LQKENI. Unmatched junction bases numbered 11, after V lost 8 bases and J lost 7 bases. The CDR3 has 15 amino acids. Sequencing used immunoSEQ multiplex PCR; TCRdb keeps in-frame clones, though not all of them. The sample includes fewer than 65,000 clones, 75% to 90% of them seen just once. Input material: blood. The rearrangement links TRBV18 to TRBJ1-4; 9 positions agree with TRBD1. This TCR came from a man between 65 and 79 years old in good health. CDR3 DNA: TGTGCCAGCACAAGTTCGACAGGGGGACTTGAAAAACTGTTTTTT. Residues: CASTSSTGGLEKLFF.